A selection of T cell receptor beta chains follows, all from one sample in a study of blood T cell repertoires in COVID-19. Data came from immunoSEQ multiplex PCR; TCRdb stores just in-frame clones and leaves some out. The table includes 250,000 to 400,000 clones, 85% detected once. The sequenced material came from PBMCs or T cells enriched from blood (not recorded which). The receptors stem from a woman younger than 45 who had been exposed to COVID-19. Each CDR3 is given with its conserved first and last residue. A D gene is named only where the DNA matches it firmly. Where a row states a size, it is once, few, many or the class of an expanded clone; other rows omit it.

>TRBV6-5|TRBJ1-1|-|-
TGTGCCAGCAGTTACAAGGAGTTGGCTGAAGCTTTCTTT
CASSYKELAEAFF
>TRBV28|TRBJ1-1|-|-
TGTGCCAGCAGTGGTGACAGCGGGGTGAACACTGAAGCTTTCTTT
CASSGDSGVNTEAFF
>TRBV27|TRBJ1-3|-|-
TGTGCCAGCAGTCCCGGGGGGGGAAGGACTACCAGAAACACCATATATTTT
CASSPGGGRTTRNTIYF
>TRBV5-1|TRBJ2-2|-|-
TGCGCCAGCAGCCCCGCCCCCACGGTCGGGGAGCTGTTTTTT
CASSPAPTVGELFF
>TRBV30|TRBJ1-2|TRBD1|-
TGTGCCTGGAGTGTGTCCGGGACAGGGAAAAGCTACACCTTC
CAWSVSGTGKSYTF
>TRBV25-1|TRBJ1-6|TRBD1|once
TGTGCCAGCAGGCAGGGGGATTCACCCCTCCACTTT
CASRQGDSPLHF
>TRBV28|TRBJ2-7|TRBD2|-
TGTGCCAGCAGTTCCCCGGGGGGGGACTACGAGCAGTACTTC
CASSSPGGDYEQYF
>TRBV7-9|TRBJ1-4|-|-
TGTGCCAGCAGCCCGCAGGGCCGTGATAATGAAAAACTGTTTTTT
CASSPQGRDNEKLFF
>TRBV18|TRBJ1-6|-|-
TGTGCCAGCTCACTAGTGGGGGGGAATGATAATTCACCCCTCCACTTT
CASSLVGGNDNSPLHF
>TRBV10-3|TRBJ1-2|-|-
TGTGCCATCAGGGCCGGGGAGATTAACTATGGCTACACCTTC
CAIRAGEINYGYTF
>TRBV28|TRBJ1-2|TRBD1|-
TGTGCCAGCAGTGAAGGACAGGGAAATGGCTACACCTTC
CASSEGQGNGYTF
>TRBV20-1|TRBJ1-2|-|-
TGCAGTGCTAGTGAATTTGCGGCTAACTATGGCTACACCTTC
CSASEFAANYGYTF
>TRBV7-2|TRBJ1-5|TRBD1|many
TGTGCCAGCAGCTTAGACAGGGGGAGCAATCAGCCCCAGCATTTT
CASSLDRGSNQPQHF
>TRBV7-2|TRBJ2-5|-|-
TGTGCCAGCAGCTTATTAGCGTACCAAGAGACCCAGTACTTC
CASSLLAYQETQYF
>TRBV30|TRBJ1-5|-|-
TGTGCCTGGAGTGTGGGGGGGCCCATTAATCAGCCCCAGCATTTT
CAWSVGGPINQPQHF
>TRBV24-1|TRBJ2-2|-|few
TGTGCCACCAGTGTAACGGGCACCGGGGAGCTGTTTTTT
CATSVTGTGELFF
>TRBV10-1|TRBJ2-7|-|-
TGCGCCAGCAGTGAGTCTCTAAGCGGTCCGGGTATCTCCTACGAGCAGTACTTC
CASSESLSGPGISYEQYF
>TRBV27|TRBJ1-2|-|once
TGTGCCAGCAGTTTAGACAGTCGGGGCTACACCTTC
CASSLDSRGYTF
>TRBV4-3|TRBJ2-1|TRBD1|-
TGCGCCAGCAGCATAGACAGGGGGGAGCAGTTCTTC
CASSIDRGEQFF
>TRBV18|TRBJ2-3|-|once
TGTGCCAGCTCACCCAGTCCGGGGGGCTCGGGAGATACGCAGTATTTT
CASSPSPGGSGDTQYF
>TRBV6-5|TRBJ2-7|-|-
TGTGCCAGCAGCCCACTAGCCTACGAGCAGTACTTC
CASSPLAYEQYF
>TRBV19|TRBJ1-1|-|-
TGTGCCAGTACCCCTCAGGGTGTAAAGACTGAAGCTTTCTTT
CASTPQGVKTEAFF
>TRBV14|TRBJ2-1|-|-
TGTGCCAGCAGCCCGCAGGTCAGTCCCTACAATGAGCAGTTCTTC
CASSPQVSPYNEQFF
>TRBV5-1|TRBJ2-3|-|few
TGCGCCAGCAGCCTCAGGCCCACAGATACGCAGTATTTT
CASSLRPTDTQYF
>TRBV30|TRBJ1-4|-|few
TGTGCCTGGAGTAACAGGGTCGGTGAAAAACTGTTTTTT
CAWSNRVGEKLFF
>TRBV5-1|TRBJ2-7|-|-
TGCGCCAGCAGCTTGGAGCCGATGAGCTCCTACGAGCAGTACTTC
CASSLEPMSSYEQYF
>TRBV5-1|TRBJ2-7|-|-
TGCGCCAGCAGCCCCGGACTCCTCACCTACGAGCAGTACTTC
CASSPGLLTYEQYF
>TRBV5-6|TRBJ1-6|-|-
TGTGCCAGCAGCCCTTACAGGGTTGGGAATTCACCCCTCCACTTT
CASSPYRVGNSPLHF
>TRBV3-1/TRBV3-2|TRBJ1-5|-|few
TGTGCCAGCAGCCAAGATAGCCAGAGGCCCCAGCATTTT
CASSQDSQRPQHF
>TRBV7-2|TRBJ1-4|-|-
TGTGCCAGCAGCTTAGATAGTGGGCGAAAACTGTTTTTT
CASSLDSGRKLFF
>TRBV2|TRBJ2-1|TRBD2|-
TGTGCCAGCAGAAGAAACCCGGGACTAGCGGTTGATAATGAGCAGTTCTTC
CASRRNPGLAVDNEQFF
>TRBV28|TRBJ1-2|-|-
TGTGCCAGCAGTTTCAACCGGGATCAGGGCTACACCTTC
CASSFNRDQGYTF
>TRBV27|TRBJ2-3|TRBD2|-
TGTGCCAGCAGCGCTAGACTAGCGGGAGAGGTAGATACGCAGTATTTT
CASSARLAGEVDTQYF
>TRBV7-2|TRBJ2-3|TRBD2|-
TGTGCCAGCAGCTTATGGCTAGCGGGAGGTACAGATACGCAGTATTTT
CASSLWLAGGTDTQYF
>TRBV28|TRBJ1-5|TRBD1|once
TGTGCCAGCAGACCACAGGGGCGGCCGGATCAGCCCCAGCATTTT
CASRPQGRPDQPQHF
>TRBV20-1|TRBJ2-7|-|-
TGCAGTGCACTACCAACCGTTCTTTTC
CSALPTVLF
>TRBV6-2/TRBV6-3|TRBJ2-1|TRBD2|-
TGTGCCAGCAGTTACCTCGTTGTCCGGACTAGCGGGACAACTAACAATGAGCAGTTCTTC
CASSYLVVRTSGTTNNEQFF
>TRBV9|TRBJ2-1|-|once
TGTGCCAGCAGCGTAGGAGCTACCCGCTCCTACAATGAGCAGTTCTTC
CASSVGATRSYNEQFF
>TRBV24-1|TRBJ2-7|TRBD1|-
TGTGCCACCAGTGCACCAACTGGGACAGGGGATGAGCAGTACTTC
CATSAPTGTGDEQYF
>TRBV29-1|TRBJ2-7|TRBD1|-
TGCAGCGTCCGGGACAGGGTCGAGCAGTACTTC
CSVRDRVEQYF
>TRBV5-4|TRBJ1-2|TRBD1|-
TGTGCCAGCAGCTTGGTGGGACAGGGGTATTACGGCTACACCTTC
CASSLVGQGYYGYTF